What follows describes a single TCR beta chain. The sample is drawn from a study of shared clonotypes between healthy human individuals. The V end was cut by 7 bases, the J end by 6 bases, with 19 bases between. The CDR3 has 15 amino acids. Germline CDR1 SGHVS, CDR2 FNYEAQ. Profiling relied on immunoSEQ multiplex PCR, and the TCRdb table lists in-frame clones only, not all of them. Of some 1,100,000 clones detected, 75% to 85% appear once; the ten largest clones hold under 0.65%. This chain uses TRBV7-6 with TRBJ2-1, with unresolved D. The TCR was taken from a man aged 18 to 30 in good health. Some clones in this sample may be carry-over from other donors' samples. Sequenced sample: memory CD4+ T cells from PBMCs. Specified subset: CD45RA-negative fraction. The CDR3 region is CASTPRSATANEQFF. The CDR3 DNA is TGTGCCAGCACCCCCCGCTCCGCGACGGCCAATGAGCAGTTCTTC.